Shown below are 15 T cell receptor beta chains from a single sample sequenced in a study of cytotoxic CD8 clonotypes in ibrutinib-treated CLL. The method was immunoSEQ multiplex PCR; TCRdb's version includes in-frame clones alone and lacks a portion of them. This sample has 250,000 or so clones; around 70% occur once, and the top ten carry 15% to 17%. The material was PBMCs, obtained after 24 months of ibrutinib treatment. The receptors shown here come from a human donor with chronic lymphocytic leukemia.

The V and J genes are TRBV7-9 and TRBJ2-1, with D possibly matching TRBD2 (7 bases). Trimming cost V 0 bases and J 2 bases, with 8 bases left between them. The germline gives CDR1 SEHNR, CDR2 FQNEAQ (reference sequence). This CDR3 has 15 residues. CDR3 sequence: CASSLAGGPYNEQFF. CDR3 bases: TGTGCCAGCAGCTTAGCCGGGGGGCCCTACAATGAGCAGTTCTTC.

This clone was detected only a few times. The rearrangement joins TRBV6-5 to TRBJ2-3; D remains unclear. The CDR3 is made up of 13 amino acids. Deletions cut 0 bases from V and 3 bases from J, with 4 bases between. Germline V gives CDR1 MNHEY, CDR2 SVGAGI. Here the CDR3 DNA reads TGTGCCAGCAGTTACTCTGGGACAGATACGCAGTATTTT. Protein product: CASSYSGTDTQYF.

The chain employs TRBV2 and TRBJ2-7, with D unclear. Germline CDR1 reads SNHLY; CDR2 reads FYNNEI. The germline V and J ends were trimmed by 6 bases and 2 bases, with 8 bases remaining between them. The CDR3 has 12 residues. CDR3 amino acids: CASRKGTYEQYF. Here the CDR3 DNA reads TGTGCCAGCAGAAAGGGAACCTACGAGCAGTACTTC.

The chain carries TRBV27 and TRBJ1-2; D is unclear. CDR1 and CDR2 (germline): MNHEY, SMNVEV (reference sequence). Trimming left V 4 bases short and J 0 bases short, with 12 bases between. This CDR3 is 15 amino acids long. The CDR3 nucleotides read TGTGCCAGCAGTTCAAGGACTGTAGCTAACTATGGCTACACCTTC. Protein: CASSSRTVANYGYTF.

This clone was counted a few times. V gene TRBV27 combines with J gene TRBJ1-4; D is unclear. CDR3 length: 15 residues. Looked up from germline, CDR1 is MNHEY and CDR2 is SMNVEV (reference sequence). The ends were cut back, 7 bases at V and 5 bases at J, with 17 bases in the middle. DNA of the CDR3: TGTGCCAGCAATTGGGGTGGCAGACCAAATGAAAAACTGTTTTTT. Encoded protein: CASNWGGRPNEKLFF.

V gene TRBV28 combines with J gene TRBJ2-7; D ambiguous. CDR3 size: 12 residues. V gave up 6 bases and J gave up 4 bases, with 10 bases separating them. The germline V gene has CDR1 MDHEN and CDR2 SYDVKM. CDR3 in amino acids: CASRTSPYEQYF. CDR3 in DNA: TGTGCCAGCAGAACTTCGCCTTACGAGCAGTACTTC.

This clone appeared a few times. This sequence joins TRBV19 and TRBJ2-2, with 9 bases lining up with TRBD1. V shed 6 bases, J shed 5 bases, and the junction held 7 bases outside the gene matches. The CDR3 extends over 15 amino acids. CDR1 and CDR2 (germline): LNHDA, SQIVND (reference sequence). CDR3 sequence: CASRTGTGRTGELFF. In DNA form, the CDR3 reads TGTGCCAGTAGGACCGGGACAGGGAGGACCGGGGAGCTGTTTTTT.

The chain is built from TRBV18 and TRBJ2-7; D possibly corresponds to TRBD1 (6 bases). The germline V gene encodes CDR1 KGHSH and CDR2 LQKENI. The V end lost 5 bases, the J end lost 4 bases, and 15 bases lay between the germline ends. The CDR3 has 14 amino acids. The DNA for the CDR3 is TGTGCCAGCTCAAGAGGGGGACCCGGTTACGAGCAGTACTTC. It is translated as CASSRGGPGYEQYF.

The chain links TRBV5-1 to TRBJ2-7; 9 bases agree with TRBD2. Losses at the gene ends were 0 bases for V and 3 bases for J; bases not matched to a gene: 7. The CDR3 covers 16 residues. Per germline, CDR1 SGHRS and CDR2 YFSETQ. The CDR3 DNA follows: TGCGCCAGCAGCTTGGACTCTACTAGCGGGTACTACGAGCAGTACTTC. It codes for CASSLDSTSGYYEQYF. Supplemented by reference TRBV5-1 and TRBJ2-7, the full variable domain reads KAGVTQTPRYLIKTRGQQVTLSCSPISGHRSVSWYQQTPGQGLQFLFEYFSETQRNKGNFPGRFSGRQFSNSRSEMNVSTLELGDSALYLCASSLDSTSGYYEQYFGPGTRLTVT.

This CDR3 reads CASSWGTAGNTIYF. DNA for the CDR3: TGTGCCAGCAGCTGGGGGACAGCTGGAAACACCATATATTTT. The V and J genes are TRBV5-5 and TRBJ1-3, with 7 bases fitting TRBD1. The germline V gene has CDR1 SGHKS and CDR2 YYEKEE (reference sequence). CDR3 size: 14 residues. V lost 3 bases to trimming and J lost 2 bases; unmatched junction nucleotides: 2.

CDR3 residues: CSVARINSGNTEAFF. CDR3 sequence (DNA): TGCAGCGTTGCCCGCATAAATAGTGGGAACACTGAAGCTTTCTTT. The chain uses TRBV29-1 and TRBJ1-1; no definite D call. Per the germline V gene, CDR1 is SQVTM and CDR2 is ANQGSEA. Trimming stripped 4 bases from V and 1 base from J, with 16 bases between. The CDR3 length is 15 residues. The full variable domain, rest sourced from reference TRBV29-1 and TRBJ1-1, is SAVISQKPSRDICQRGTSLTIQCQVDSQVTMMFWYRQQPGQSLTLIATANQGSEATYESGFVIDKFPISRPNLTFSTLTVSNMSPEDSSIYLCSVARINSGNTEAFFGQGTRLTVV.

The chain has TRBV9 and TRBJ1-2; 7 nucleotides align to TRBD1. The germline CDR1 and CDR2 sequences are SGDLS and YYNGEE. The CDR3 is 14 amino acids. With V trimmed by 0 bases and J by 7 bases, 6 bases remained unmatched. The DNA of the CDR3 is TGTGCCAGCAGCGTAGCTACAGGGGCGTCTGGCTACACCTTC. Protein product: CASSVATGASGYTF.

The genes are TRBV5-6 and TRBJ2-1; D uncertain. The V gene lost 6 bases and the J gene lost 8 bases, with 15 bases spanning the gap. The CDR3 has 13 amino acids. Per the germline V gene, CDR1 is SGHDT and CDR2 is YYEEEE. The CDR3 bases are TGTGCCAGCACCCCAATCGGGTCCGATGAGCAGTTCTTC. As protein: CASTPIGSDEQFF.

This clone came up a few times. The V call is TRBV9, the J call TRBJ1-1; TRBD1 might be the D (5 bases). Germline loops: CDR1 SGDLS, CDR2 YYNGEE. V lost 5 bases and J lost 4, with 12 bases in between. The CDR3 has 13 residues. This chain's CDR3 is CASSPWGSTEAFF. As DNA, the CDR3 is TGTGCCAGCAGTCCTTGGGGGTCCACTGAAGCTTTCTTT.

V usage is TRBV9 and J usage is TRBJ2-6; 7 nucleotides match TRBD1. The CDR3 is made up of 19 amino acids. J lost 0 bases, V lost 3 bases, and 12 bases had no gene match. Germline V gene sequence: CDR1 SGDLS, CDR2 YYNGEE. The CDR3 spells CASSARGPDRSSGANVLTF. The CDR3, as DNA: TGTGCCAGCAGCGCCAGAGGTCCGGACAGGAGCTCTGGGGCCAACGTCCTGACTTTC.